These 3 T cell receptor beta chains were sequenced from one sample in a study of regulatory T cells in long-lasting Graves disease. Construction of the TCR beta libraries employed iRepertoire HTBI primers in conjunction with Arm-PCR of CDR3 regions. One entry per CDR3 protein, called by TCRdb with MiXCR from the multiplex PCR reads. The sample holds hundreds of thousands of distinct CDR3 sequences, about a sixth seen once. Specified time point: newly diagnosed GD, antithyroid drugs for less than 3 months. RNA from PBMCs was the source of the TCR library. The specimen comprised peripheral blood mononuclear cells (PBMCs), sampled at new diagnosis, from a patient treated with antithyroid drugs. Every receptor here comes from a female donor with Graves disease.

This clonotype has a count of ten or more. This chain connects TRBV29-1 to TRBJ2-1; D is unresolved. The CDR3 totals 14 residues. V was clipped by 7 bases and J by 1 base, with 14 bases between them. The germline gives CDR1 SQVTM, CDR2 ANQGSEA. Here the CDR3 DNA reads TGCAGCGCTCGGTCAGCAGGTTCCTACAATGAGCAGTTCTTC. Amino acids: CSARSAGSYNEQFF.

The chain carries TRBV7-6 and TRBJ2-7; 16 bases agree with TRBD2. Germline-derived CDR1 and CDR2 are SGHVS and FNYEAQ. The CDR3 is made up of 21 amino acids. The J segment lost 5 bases and the V segment lost 5 bases, leaving 21 bases of the junction unmatched. The CDR3 reads CASSPRGLAGGPVASVNEQYF. The CDR3 DNA reads as TGTGCCAGCAGCCCCCGGGGACTAGCGGGAGGGCCGGTGGCGAGTGTCAACGAGCAGTACTTC.

CDR3 sequence (DNA): TGTGCCAGCATTAAAGGACAGGGTGGCAATGAGCAGTTCTTC. This codes for CASIKGQGGNEQFF. This sequence joins TRBV6-1 and TRBJ2-1; 8 bases agree with TRBD1. The V and J ends lost 7 bases and 6 bases, in that order; junction bases with no gene match: 8. This CDR3 spans 14 amino acids. Germline V gives CDR1 MNHNS, CDR2 SASEGT.